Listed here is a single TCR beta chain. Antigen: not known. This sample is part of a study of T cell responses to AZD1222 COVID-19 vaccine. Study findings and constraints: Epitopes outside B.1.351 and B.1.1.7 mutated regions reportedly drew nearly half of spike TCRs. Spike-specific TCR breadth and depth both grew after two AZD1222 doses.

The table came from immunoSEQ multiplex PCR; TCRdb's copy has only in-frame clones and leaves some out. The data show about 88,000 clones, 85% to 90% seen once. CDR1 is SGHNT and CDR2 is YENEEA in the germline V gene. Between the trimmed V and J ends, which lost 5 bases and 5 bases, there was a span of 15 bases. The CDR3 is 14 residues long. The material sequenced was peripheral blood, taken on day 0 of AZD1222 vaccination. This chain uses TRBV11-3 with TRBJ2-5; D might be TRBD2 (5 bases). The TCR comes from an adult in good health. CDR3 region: CASSPGRGTETQYF. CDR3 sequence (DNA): TGTGCCAGCAGCCCAGGCCGGGGAACGGAGACCCAGTACTTC.